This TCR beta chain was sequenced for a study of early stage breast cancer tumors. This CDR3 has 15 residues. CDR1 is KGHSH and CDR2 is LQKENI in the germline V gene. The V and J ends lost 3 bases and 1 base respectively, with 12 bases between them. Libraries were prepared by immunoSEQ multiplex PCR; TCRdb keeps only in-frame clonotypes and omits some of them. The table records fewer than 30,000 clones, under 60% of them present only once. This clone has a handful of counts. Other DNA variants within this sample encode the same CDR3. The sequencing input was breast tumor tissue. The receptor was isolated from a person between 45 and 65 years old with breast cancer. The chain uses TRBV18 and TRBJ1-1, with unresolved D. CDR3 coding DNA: TGTGCCAGCTCACCGCCGCGGGTGGGGAACACTGAAGCTTTCTTT. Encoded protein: CASSPPRVGNTEAFF.